The source of this T cell receptor (beta chain) is a study of blood T cell repertoires in COVID-19. Overall study: COVID-19 samples, acute and convalescent, were from the United States, Italy and Spain.

The CDR3 is made up of 14 amino acids. From germline, CDR1 is WSHSY and CDR2 SAAADI. V lost 3 bases and J lost 5, with 13 bases in between. Those enrolled in Seattle joined during active infection and were followed longitudinally afterward. Original handling: The assay estimated nucleated cells by amplifying reference gene primers. The data were produced by immunoSEQ multiplex PCR, yet TCRdb's version contains in-frame clones alone and is incomplete. The V and J calls and the clone size are those of that table, but D and trimming were determined from the DNA. Among about 38,000 clones listed, 80% to 85% were seen once.

The genes are TRBV10-2 and TRBJ1-1, with a tentative D call TRBD1 (6 bases). Sequenced input: peripheral blood. The sequence came from a man in his sixties with COVID-19, enrolled during active disease. The CDR3 DNA follows: TGCGCCAGCAGTGAAATACAGGGTGAAACTGAAGCTTTCTTT. It is translated as CASSEIQGETEAFF.